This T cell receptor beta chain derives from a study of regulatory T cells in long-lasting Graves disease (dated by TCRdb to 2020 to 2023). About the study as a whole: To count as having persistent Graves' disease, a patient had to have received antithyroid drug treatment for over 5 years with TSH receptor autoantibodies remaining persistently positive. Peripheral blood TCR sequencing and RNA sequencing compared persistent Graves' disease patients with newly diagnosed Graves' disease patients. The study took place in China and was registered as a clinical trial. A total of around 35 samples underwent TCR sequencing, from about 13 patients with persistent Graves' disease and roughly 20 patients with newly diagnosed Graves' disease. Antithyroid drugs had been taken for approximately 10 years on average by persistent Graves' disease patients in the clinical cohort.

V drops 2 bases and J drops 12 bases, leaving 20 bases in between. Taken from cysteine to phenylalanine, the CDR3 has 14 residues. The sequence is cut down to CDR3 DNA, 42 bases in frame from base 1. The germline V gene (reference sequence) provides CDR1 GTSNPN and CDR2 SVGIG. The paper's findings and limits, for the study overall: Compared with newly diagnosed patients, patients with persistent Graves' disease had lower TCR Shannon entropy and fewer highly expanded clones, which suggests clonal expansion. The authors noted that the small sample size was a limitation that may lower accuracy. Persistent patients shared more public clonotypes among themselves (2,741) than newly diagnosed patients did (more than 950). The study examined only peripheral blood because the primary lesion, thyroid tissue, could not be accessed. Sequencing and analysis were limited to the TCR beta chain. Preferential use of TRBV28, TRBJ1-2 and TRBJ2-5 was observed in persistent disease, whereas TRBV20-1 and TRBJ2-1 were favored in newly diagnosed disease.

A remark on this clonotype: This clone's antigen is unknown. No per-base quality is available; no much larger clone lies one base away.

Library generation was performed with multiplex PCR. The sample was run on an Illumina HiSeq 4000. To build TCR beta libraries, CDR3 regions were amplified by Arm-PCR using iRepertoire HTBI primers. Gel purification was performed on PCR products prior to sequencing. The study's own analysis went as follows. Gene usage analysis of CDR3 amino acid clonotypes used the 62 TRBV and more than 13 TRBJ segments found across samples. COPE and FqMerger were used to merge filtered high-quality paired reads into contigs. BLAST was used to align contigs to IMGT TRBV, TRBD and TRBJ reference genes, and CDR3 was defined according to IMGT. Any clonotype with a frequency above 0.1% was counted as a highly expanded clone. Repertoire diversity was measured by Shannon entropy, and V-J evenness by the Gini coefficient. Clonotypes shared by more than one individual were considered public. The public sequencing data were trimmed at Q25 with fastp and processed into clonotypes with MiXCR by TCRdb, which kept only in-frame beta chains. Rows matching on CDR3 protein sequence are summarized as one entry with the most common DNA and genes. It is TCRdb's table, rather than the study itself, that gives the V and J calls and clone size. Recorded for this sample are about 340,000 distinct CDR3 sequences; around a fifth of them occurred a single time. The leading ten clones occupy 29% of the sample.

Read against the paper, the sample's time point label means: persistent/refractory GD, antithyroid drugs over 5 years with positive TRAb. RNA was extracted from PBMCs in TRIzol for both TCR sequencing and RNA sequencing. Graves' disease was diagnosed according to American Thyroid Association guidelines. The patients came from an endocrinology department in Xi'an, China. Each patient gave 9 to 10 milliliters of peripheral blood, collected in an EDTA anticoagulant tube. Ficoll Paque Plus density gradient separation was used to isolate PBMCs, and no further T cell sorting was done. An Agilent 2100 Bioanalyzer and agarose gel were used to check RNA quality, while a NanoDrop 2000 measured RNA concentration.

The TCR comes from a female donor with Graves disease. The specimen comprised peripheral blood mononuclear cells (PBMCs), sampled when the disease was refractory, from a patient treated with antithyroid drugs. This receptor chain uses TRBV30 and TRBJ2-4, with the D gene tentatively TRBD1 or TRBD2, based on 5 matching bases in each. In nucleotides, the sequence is TGTGCCTGGAGTAGGTCGGGACGGAGTTTGGCTCAGTACTTC. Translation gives CAWSRSGRSLAQYF.